This T cell receptor (beta chain) appears in the sequencing data of a study of CD8 T cells in Susac syndrome. Study-level results: That the number of individuals in its TCR sequencing and HLA analysis was relatively small was acknowledged by the study.

Turning to this clonotype: Its specificity is not known.

cDNA came from roughly 0.5 to 1 ug RNA primed by random hexamers. Coverage of TCR beta CDR3 amplification by immunoSEQ multiplex PCR extended to 54 Vbeta and 13 Jbeta. Using its own MiXCR run on the immunoSEQ multiplex PCR reads, TCRdb lists one record per CDR3 protein. This table has around 200,000 distinct CDR3 sequences, approximately 94% appearing once. Sequencing of TCR beta covered CD8+ and CD4+ T cells obtained from blood. Negative isolation yielded the CD8+ and CD4+ T cells, while FACS enriched the TEMRA cells. The CDR3 spans 13 residues. The V end lost 8 bases, the J end lost 8 bases, and 18 bases lay between the germline ends.

The specimen sequenced was CD4+ T cells from PBMCs. The source of this sequence is a human donor with multiple sclerosis. This sequence joins TRBV12-3 or TRBV12-4 and TRBJ1-2; no clear D gene. CDR3 amino acids: CASSSSGAGGYTF. The CDR3 coding sequence is TGTGCCAGCTCTTCAAGCGGTGCTGGAGGCTACACCTTC.